This is a list of T cell receptor beta chains from one sample in a study of CD8+ T cells in alopecia areata. Only in-frame clones appear in the TCRdb table, and some are missing; sequencing was by immunoSEQ multiplex PCR. The sample has 23,000 or so clones; roughly 52% are singletons. The sequencing sample was made of NKG2D-high CD8+ T cells sorted from blood. These receptors originate from a human donor with alopecia areata. Both conserved end residues are part of each CDR3. A D gene is named only where the DNA matches it firmly. Rows may omit the clone size; those that give it use once, few, many or a size class.

>TRBV9|TRBJ2-2|-|-|15
CASNDGVKNTGELFF
TGTGCCAGCAACGACGGGGTAAAGAACACCGGGGAGCTGTTTTTT
>TRBV6-1|TRBJ2-7|-|-|13
CASSEASNYEQYF
TGTGCCAGCAGTGAAGCTAGTAACTACGAGCAGTACTTC
>TRBV2|TRBJ2-5|-|TRBD2|14
CAGGLAGEQETQYF
TGTGCCGGGGGACTAGCGGGAGAGCAAGAGACCCAGTACTTC
>TRBV27|TRBJ2-1|few|-|11
CASSFGGEQFF
TGTGCCAGCAGTTTTGGGGGTGAGCAGTTCTTC
>TRBV2|TRBJ1-2|-|-|14
CASSETAGMHGYTF
TGTGCCAGCAGTGAGACCGCCGGTATGCATGGCTACACCTTC
>TRBV10-2|TRBJ2-1|-|TRBD2|17
CASSESFAGETYNEQFF
TGCGCCAGCAGTGAGTCGTTCGCGGGAGAGACTTACAATGAGCAGTTCTTC
>TRBV10-2|TRBJ1-1|-|-|15
CASSEPRLANTEAFF
TGCGCCAGCAGTGAACCGAGGTTGGCGAACACTGAAGCTTTCTTT
>TRBV19|TRBJ2-1|-|-|13
CASGGSSYNEQFF
TGTGCCAGTGGTGGGAGCTCCTACAATGAGCAGTTCTTC
>TRBV7-3|TRBJ2-3|-|-|16
CAPADVWVPNTDTQYF
TGTGCCCCAGCCGACGTTTGGGTACCCAACACAGATACGCAGTATTTT
>TRBV27|TRBJ2-2|-|TRBD2|16
CASRPIAGGSTGELFF
TGTGCCAGCAGACCGATAGCGGGAGGTAGCACCGGGGAGCTGTTTTTT
>TRBV25-1|TRBJ1-2|-|TRBD1|16
CASSGTGFHVNYGYTF
TGTGCCAGCAGTGGGACAGGGTTTCATGTAAACTATGGCTACACCTTC